A single sample is the source of the 6 T cell receptor beta chains below, sequenced in a study of spatial heterogeneity in lung cancer. One entry per CDR3 protein results from TCRdb running MiXCR on the 5' RACE reads. Counted here are 20,000 or so distinct CDR3 sequences, approximately 3.3% occurring once; the ten biggest clones make up about 28%. Stated time point: sample taken at primary tumor resection. The sample consisted of PBMCs, taken at surgery. These receptors were obtained from a female donor with early-stage non-small cell lung cancer.

This clonotype was counted at least ten times. The chain is built from TRBV9 and TRBJ1-2; perhaps TRBD1 as D (5 bases). This CDR3 comprises 15 residues. V was pared by 4 bases and J by 4 bases, with 17 bases between. Per the germline V gene, CDR1 is SGDLS and CDR2 is YYNGEE. This CDR3 reads CASSTNRDRRYGYTF. The CDR3 region has the DNA TGTGCCAGCAGCACTAACCGGGACCGACGCTATGGCTACACCTTC.

This clonotype showed up many times. This chain links TRBV5-1 with TRBJ1-4; TRBD1 agrees at 7 bases. Germline assignment: CDR1 SGHRS and CDR2 YFSETQ. Losses at the gene ends were 4 bases for V and 7 bases for J; bases not matched to a gene: 4. There are 13 residues in the CDR3. The CDR3 bases are TGCGCCAGCAGCGTGAACAGGGGTGAAAAACTGTTTTTT. Its translation: CASSVNRGEKLFF. Filled out from reference TRBV5-1 and TRBJ1-4, the complete variable domain reads KAGVTQTPRYLIKTRGQQVTLSCSPISGHRSVSWYQQTPGQGLQFLFEYFSETQRNKGNFPGRFSGRQFSNSRSEMNVSTLELGDSALYLCASSVNRGEKLFFGSGTQLSVL.

This clonotype was seen at least ten times. The chain uses TRBV4-2 and TRBJ2-1, with 13 bases identical to TRBD2. The CDR3 has 17 residues. V lost 3 bases, J lost 4 bases, and 6 bases stayed unmatched. Germline assignment: CDR1 LGHNA and CDR2 YNFKEQ. The CDR3 is CASSQGRLAGGYNEQFF. CDR3 in DNA: TGTGCCAGCAGCCAGGGGAGACTAGCGGGAGGTTACAATGAGCAGTTCTTC.

This clonotype appeared many times. The chain links TRBV5-1 to TRBJ2-7; 8 bases line up with TRBD1. The CDR3 has 14 amino acids. Germline CDR1 is SGHRS and CDR2 is YFSETQ. The V and J ends lost 1 base and 2 bases, in that order; junction bases with no gene match: 2. The CDR3 protein is CASSLSGGPYEQYF. In DNA form, the CDR3 reads TGCGCCAGCAGCTTGTCAGGGGGCCCCTACGAGCAGTACTTC.

This clonotype showed up many times. This chain connects TRBV28 to TRBJ2-3; no reliable D call. CDR3 size: 16 residues. Trimming left V 5 bases short and J 6 bases short, with 21 bases between. The germline CDR1 and CDR2 sequences are MDHEN and SYDVKM. As DNA, the CDR3 is TGTGCCAGCAGTCCTAGGGCCTGGCCGCGTCCCGATACGCAGTATTTT. Its protein is CASSPRAWPRPDTQYF.

This clonotype has ten or more counts. The chain combines TRBV5-1 with TRBJ1-1; tentatively, D is TRBD1 (5 bases). Germline V gene data show CDR1 as SGHRS and CDR2 as YFSETQ. V was trimmed by 4 bases and J by 1 base, leaving 20 bases between them. CDR3 length: 17 amino acids. The CDR3 loop is CASSARPKGLENTEAFF. CDR3 DNA: TGCGCCAGCAGCGCCCGTCCGAAGGGGTTGGAGAACACTGAAGCTTTCTTT.